This T cell receptor (beta chain) was sequenced in a study of CD8+CD57+ T cells in acquired aplastic anemia. CD8+CD57+ cell expansion, shown by flow cytometry, had occurred in the patients selected for sequencing. For CDR3 and TCR beta VDJ profiling, genomic DNA was the template used. TCRdb re-called the reads through MiXCR, storing one row per CDR3 protein. The sample lists 300,000 or so distinct CDR3 sequences; roughly 61% were seen once. In germline, CDR1 is SQVTM, CDR2 ANQGSEA. This CDR3 contains 11 residues. The sequenced material came from sorted CD4+, CD8+, or CD8+CD57+ T cells (not recorded which) from PBMCs. V is TRBV29-1 and J is TRBJ2-1; D is unresolved. The origin of this receptor is a human donor with aplastic anemia. As DNA, the CDR3 is TGCAGTGCAACACAATACAATGAGCAGTTCTTC. This codes for CSATQYNEQFF.